The present T cell receptor (beta chain) was sequenced within a study of cytomegalovirus exposure and HLA in healthy donors. Generated by immunoSEQ multiplex PCR, the TCRdb table keeps only in-frame clones and is missing some. The data contain 100,000 to 120,000 clones, roughly 90% of them singletons. The origin of this receptor is a woman aged 25 to 39 in good health and CMV-seropositive. Sequencing was performed on PBMCs.

CDR3 sequence: CASSPGSYEQYF. The CDR3 DNA is TGTGCCAGCAGCCCCGGTTCTTACGAGCAGTACTTC. The chain couples TRBV6-6 to TRBJ2-7; no reliable D call. Trimming removed 6 bases from V and 4 bases from J, with 10 bases in between. CDR3 length: 12 amino acids. The germline V gene encodes CDR1 MNHNY and CDR2 SVGAGI (reference sequence).